This entry lists 20 T cell receptor beta chains sequenced from one sample in a study of blood T cell repertoires in COVID-19. Here immunoSEQ multiplex PCR was the method, and the copy in TCRdb shows in-frame clones only, minus some. Seen here are 40,000 to 50,000 clones, about 77% observed once, and the top ten hold roughly 28%. The sample comprised peripheral blood. The receptors shown here come from a woman in her 70s with acute or convalescent COVID-19.

The genes are TRBV2 and TRBJ1-1; D uncertain. The CDR3 runs to 14 residues. V lost 6 bases, J lost 1 base, and 12 bases lay in between. The V gene's germline CDR1 is SNHLY and CDR2 FYNNEI. The CDR3 here is CASSLTEGNTEAFF. The DNA of the CDR3 is TGTGCCAGCAGCCTGACGGAGGGGAACACTGAAGCTTTCTTT.

DNA for the CDR3: TGTGCCAGCAGCCCCGGGGAGGGACCGCTCGGGGGCTACACCTTC. Translation: CASSPGEGPLGGYTF. The chain carries TRBV9 and TRBJ1-2; possible D gene TRBD1, 5 bases. The CDR3 spans 15 residues. V was cut by 4 bases and J by 8 bases, with 21 bases left in between. The germline V gene has CDR1 SGDLS and CDR2 YYNGEE. The whole variable domain, remainder taken from reference TRBV9 and TRBJ1-2, is DSGVTQTPKHLITATGQRVTLRCSPRSGDLSVYWYQQSLDQGLQFLIQYYNGEERAKGNILERFSAQQFPDLHSELNLSSLELGDSALYFCASSPGEGPLGGYTFGSGTRLTVV.

In its sample, this clone was seen a few times. The rearrangement uses TRBV5-5 and TRBJ1-4; 8 bases line up with TRBD1. The CDR3 is 14 amino acids. Germline V CDR1 and CDR2: SGHKS, YYEKEE (reference sequence). Trimming took 4 bases from V and 5 from J; bases not matched to a gene: 4. CDR3 loop: CASSPTGENEKLFF. The CDR3, as DNA: TGTGCCAGCAGCCCGACAGGGGAAAATGAAAAACTGTTTTTT.

The chain combines TRBV5-1 with TRBJ1-4, with D maybe TRBD1 (5 bases). Trimming stripped 8 bases from V and 6 bases from J, with 20 bases between. The length of the CDR3 is 15 residues. CDR1 is SGHRS and CDR2 is YFSETQ in the germline V gene. The CDR3 region is CASNEAGTRDEKLFF. In DNA, the CDR3 is TGCGCCAGTAACGAAGCCGGGACTCGGGATGAAAAACTGTTTTTT.

This clone was picked up many times. The V gene is TRBV7-2, the J gene TRBJ2-3; D is unresolved. Germline V gene data show CDR1 as SGHTA and CDR2 as FQGNSA. The CDR3 is made up of 15 amino acids. Trimming took off 2 bases at V and 0 bases at J, with 9 bases between the two ends. The CDR3 DNA is TGTGCCAGCAGCTTAAGAAGCACTAGCACAGATACGCAGTATTTT. Protein product: CASSLRSTSTDTQYF.

The chain carries TRBV9 and TRBJ1-4; 7 positions match TRBD1. Germline CDR1 is SGDLS and CDR2 is YYNGEE. This CDR3 is built from 14 residues. After removal of 2 bases from V and 7 bases from J, the junction contained 5 bases not matched to a gene. CDR3 DNA: TGTGCCAGCAGCGTTGGGAGGACAGGTGAAAAACTGTTTTTT. This encodes CASSVGRTGEKLFF. Full variable domain (outside the CDR3, taken from reference TRBV9 and TRBJ1-4): DSGVTQTPKHLITATGQRVTLRCSPRSGDLSVYWYQQSLDQGLQFLIQYYNGEERAKGNILERFSAQQFPDLHSELNLSSLELGDSALYFCASSVGRTGEKLFFGSGTQLSVL.

This sequence joins TRBV5-1 and TRBJ1-6; TRBD1 aligns across 9 bases. Unmatched junction bases numbered 7, after V lost 0 bases and J lost 9 bases. The germline CDR1 and CDR2 sequences are SGHRS and YFSETQ. The CDR3 is 16 residues long. The CDR3 region has the DNA TGCGCCAGCAGCTTGGCGCCCGGGACAGGGAGTTCACCCCTCCACTTT. Translated, it gives CASSLAPGTGSSPLHF. The full variable domain, its missing parts supplied by reference TRBV5-1 and TRBJ1-6, is KAGVTQTPRYLIKTRGQQVTLSCSPISGHRSVSWYQQTPGQGLQFLFEYFSETQRNKGNFPGRFSGRQFSNSRSEMNVSTLELGDSALYLCASSLAPGTGSSPLHFGNGTRLTVT.

This clone was counted at least ten times. V gene TRBV15 combines with J gene TRBJ2-7; 9 positions match TRBD2. Trimming at V came to 5 bases and at J to 8 bases, leaving 7 bases not matched to a gene. Germline V lookup: CDR1 LNHNV, CDR2 YYDKDF (reference sequence). CDR3 length: 13 residues. The CDR3 DNA is TGTGCCACCAGCGGAGCGCGGGGGGGCCAGCAGTACTTC. Protein: CATSGARGGQQYF.

The chain carries TRBV7-9 and TRBJ2-1; 7 bases match TRBD1. The CDR3 runs 15 residues. V was pared by 6 bases and J by 4 bases, with 9 bases of the junction left unmatched. Germline assignment: CDR1 SEHNR and CDR2 FQNEAQ (reference sequence). CDR3 nucleotides: TGTGCCAGCAGTTCACAGGGGAGCCTTTACAATGAGCAGTTCTTC. Translating gives CASSSQGSLYNEQFF.

This clone was recorded once. Different DNA sequences within this sample yield the same CDR3. The chain uses TRBV6-1 and TRBJ1-5; the D is unclear. CDR3 length equals 15 residues. Trimming took off 3 bases at V and 0 bases at J, with 9 bases between the two ends. Germline V lookup: CDR1 MNHNS, CDR2 SASEGT. Here the CDR3 reads CASSDRGVSNQPQHF. CDR3 in DNA: TGTGCCAGCAGTGATCGGGGAGTTAGCAATCAGCCCCAGCATTTT.

This chain joins TRBV5-5 and TRBJ1-5, with D possibly matching TRBD1 (5 bases). Germline assignment: CDR1 SGHKS and CDR2 YYEKEE (reference sequence). The V and J ends lost 1 base and 6 bases respectively, with 8 bases between them. This CDR3 spans 13 amino acids. CDR3 coding DNA: TGTGCCAGCAGCTTGCATAGGGGTCAGCCCCAGCATTTT. This encodes CASSLHRGQPQHF.

The chain employs TRBV6-1 and TRBJ1-4, with 7 bases identical to TRBD1. The J segment lost 6 bases and the V segment lost 3 bases, leaving 4 bases of the junction unmatched. The CDR3 has 14 amino acids. The germline gives CDR1 MNHNS, CDR2 SASEGT. The CDR3, as DNA: TGTGCCAGCAGTGAGACAGGGCGGGATGAAAAACTGTTTTTT. Protein sequence: CASSETGRDEKLFF.

This chain connects TRBV19 to TRBJ2-5; 11 bases align to TRBD2. CDR1 and CDR2 (germline): LNHDA, SQIVND (reference sequence). This CDR3 region has 17 residues. V gave up 5 bases and J gave up 7 bases; unmatched junction bases: 15. This CDR3 reads CASSPRFSGGGIVTQYF. The CDR3 bases are TGTGCCAGTAGTCCCCGCTTTAGCGGGGGGGGAATAGTGACCCAGTACTTC.

The chain couples TRBV5-1 to TRBJ2-2; D is uncertain. This CDR3 has 14 residues. Germline V lookup: CDR1 SGHRS, CDR2 YFSETQ. With 3 bases removed from V and 4 bases from J, the gap between germline ends came to 10 bases. DNA for the CDR3: TGCGCCAGCAGCTCCGTACAGAGCACCGGGGAGCTGTTTTTT. Translating it yields CASSSVQSTGELFF.

The chain joins TRBV19 to TRBJ1-1; 9 bases agree with TRBD1. The CDR3 is made up of 14 amino acids. Germline V CDR1 and CDR2: LNHDA, SQIVND (reference sequence). J gave up 3 bases and V 4 bases, and 3 bases lay outside the gene matches. The CDR3 reads CASSTYRGHTEAFF. The CDR3 DNA sequence: TGTGCCAGTAGTACCTACAGGGGGCACACTGAAGCTTTCTTT.

CDR3 region: CASSTGHQANYGYTF. The DNA of the CDR3 is TGTGCCAGTAGTACCGGACACCAAGCTAACTATGGCTACACCTTC. The J gene is TRBJ1-2, the V gene TRBV19, with D tentatively TRBD1 (5 bases). The V gene lost 4 bases and the J gene lost 0 bases, with 12 bases spanning the gap. This CDR3 spans 15 amino acids. Germline CDR1 LNHDA, CDR2 SQIVND (reference sequence).

The chain links TRBV19 to TRBJ2-3; 10 bases fit TRBD1. Germline values: CDR1 LNHDA, CDR2 SQIVND (reference sequence). The CDR3 covers 16 residues. V lost 5 bases, J lost 2 bases, and 7 bases stayed unmatched. CDR3 amino acids: CASSFSGTGVTDTQYF. CDR3 sequence (DNA): TGTGCCAGTAGTTTTTCCGGGACAGGGGTCACAGATACGCAGTATTTT.

This clone was seen only a few times. This rearrangement joins TRBV6-5 to TRBJ1-2; 7 bases line up with TRBD1. Germline V gene lookup returns CDR1 MNHEY and CDR2 SVGAGI. There are 14 residues in the CDR3. V lost 6 bases and J lost 4; bases outside the gene matches: 8. CDR3 sequence: CASRPSGDSYGYTF. The CDR3 bases are TGTGCCAGCAGGCCCTCAGGGGACAGCTATGGCTACACCTTC.

The rearrangement links TRBV18 to TRBJ1-6, with 9 nucleotides matching TRBD1. V was pared by 4 bases and J by 8 bases, with 9 bases of the junction left unmatched. Germline V gene lookup returns CDR1 KGHSH and CDR2 LQKENI. The CDR3 runs 16 residues. CDR3 in DNA: TGTGCCAGCTCACTTTCAACAACAGGGGGCGATTCACCCCTCCACTTT. This encodes CASSLSTTGGDSPLHF.

The chain combines TRBV2 with TRBJ1-1; perhaps TRBD1 as D (6 bases). Germline loops: CDR1 SNHLY, CDR2 FYNNEI. With 9 bases removed from V and 0 bases from J, the gap between germline ends came to 11 bases. CDR3 length: 13 residues. DNA for the CDR3: TGTGCCAGTGGACAGCAAATGAACACTGAAGCTTTCTTT. Residues: CASGQQMNTEAFF.